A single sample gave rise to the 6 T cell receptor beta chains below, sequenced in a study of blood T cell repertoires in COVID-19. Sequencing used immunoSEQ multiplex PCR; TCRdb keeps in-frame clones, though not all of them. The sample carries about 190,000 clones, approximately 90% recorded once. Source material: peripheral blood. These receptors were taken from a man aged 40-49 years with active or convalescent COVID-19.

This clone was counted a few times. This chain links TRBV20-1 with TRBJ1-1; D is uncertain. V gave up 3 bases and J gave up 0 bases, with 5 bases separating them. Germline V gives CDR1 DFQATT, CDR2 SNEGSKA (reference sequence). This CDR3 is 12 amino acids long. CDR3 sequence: CSASQLNTEAFF. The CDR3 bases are TGCAGTGCTAGTCAATTGAACACTGAAGCTTTCTTT.

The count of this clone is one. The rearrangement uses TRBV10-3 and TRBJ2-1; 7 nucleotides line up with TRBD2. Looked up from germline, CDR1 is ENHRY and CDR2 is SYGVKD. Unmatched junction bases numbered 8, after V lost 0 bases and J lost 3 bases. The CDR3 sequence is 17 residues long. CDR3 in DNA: TGTGCCATCAGTGAGTCGATTCGGCGGGGGTTCTACAATGAGCAGTTCTTC. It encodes CAISESIRRGFYNEQFF.

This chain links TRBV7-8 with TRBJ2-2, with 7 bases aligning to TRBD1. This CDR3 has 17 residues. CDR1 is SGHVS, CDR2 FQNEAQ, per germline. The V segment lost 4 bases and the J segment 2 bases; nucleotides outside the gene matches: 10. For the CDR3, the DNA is TGTGCCAGCAGCTCACTTCTAGGGACAGTTAACACCGGGGAGCTGTTTTTT. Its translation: CASSSLLGTVNTGELFF. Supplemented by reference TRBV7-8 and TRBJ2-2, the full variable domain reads GAGVSQSPRYKVAKRGQDVALRCDPISGHVSLFWYQQALGQGPEFLTYFQNEAQLDKSGLPSDRFFAERPEGSVSTLKIQRTQQEDSAVYLCASSSLLGTVNTGELFFGEGSRLTVL.

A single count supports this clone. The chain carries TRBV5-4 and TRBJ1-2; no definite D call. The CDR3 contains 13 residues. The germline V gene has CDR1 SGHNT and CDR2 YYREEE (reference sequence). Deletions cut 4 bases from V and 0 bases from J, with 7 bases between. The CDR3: CASSPGTNYGYTF. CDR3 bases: TGTGCCAGCAGCCCCGGGACTAACTATGGCTACACCTTC. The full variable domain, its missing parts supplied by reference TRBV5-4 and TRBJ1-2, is ETGVTQSPTHLIKTRGQQVTLRCSSQSGHNTVSWYQQALGQGPQFIFQYYREEENGRGNFPPRFSGLQFPNYSSELNVNALELDDSALYLCASSPGTNYGYTFGSGTRLTVV.

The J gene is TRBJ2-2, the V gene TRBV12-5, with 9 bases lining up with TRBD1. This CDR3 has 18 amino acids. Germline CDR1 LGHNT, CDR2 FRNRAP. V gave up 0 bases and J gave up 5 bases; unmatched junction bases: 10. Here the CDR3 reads CASGLVQGALGRTGELFF. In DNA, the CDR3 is TGTGCTAGTGGTTTGGTACAGGGGGCGTTAGGACGAACCGGGGAGCTGTTTTTT.

This CDR3 reads CASSLEGANTEAFF. CDR3 in DNA: TGCGCCAGCAGCTTGGAGGGGGCGAACACTGAAGCTTTCTTT. The V gene is TRBV5-1, the J gene TRBJ1-1; 7 bases line up with TRBD1. After removal of 0 bases from V and 1 base from J, the junction contained 0 bases not matched to a gene. CDR1 and CDR2 from the germline V gene are SGHRS and YFSETQ. The CDR3 runs to 14 residues.